This TCR beta chain derives from a study of metastatic and nonmetastatic thyroid tumors (dated by TCRdb to 2020 to 2022). Regarding the study in general: For patients with malignant and with benign thyroid disease, the researchers compared repertoires between peripheral blood samples and tumor or nodule tissue samples.

The CDR3, from cysteine to phenylalanine, totals 14 residues. Solely the CDR3 DNA is kept, with 42 bases framed from the first base. CDR1 and CDR2 are read off the germline V gene as SGHRS and YFSETQ. What the research found in general, with its limitations: In both blood and tumor samples, TCR beta diversity was reported to be significantly higher in malignant tumors than in benign nodules.

None of the patients had been given any treatment before thyroid surgery. Using T-cell receptor beta sequencing, the researchers looked back retrospectively at clinical samples from patients, gathered between the early 2010s and the late 2010s. The receptor library was made with PCR. The data were produced on an Illumina HiSeq 4000. High-throughput sequencing was used to profile the TCR beta-chain CDR3 region of each patient. The original pipeline was this. CDR3 differences across clinicopathological groups were used to build a classifier for discriminating distant-metastatic papillary thyroid cancer patients. The Shannon index was used to assess repertoire diversity, and the Morisita-Horn index was used to assess tumor-blood repertoire similarity. Using fastp at Q25 and MiXCR, TCRdb reprocessed the public reads and kept productive beta chains. The V and J calls were not made by the authors but by TCRdb's processing. Across this sample there are about 20,000 clones, with roughly 18% seen only once. The ten top clones hold approximately 2.9% of the sample.

As regards this clone: Its antigen is unknown. At one end, the junction sequence differs from germline, possibly due to a read error.

The chain was built from TRBV5-1 and TRBJ2-2, with the D gene not confidently named. What was sequenced was adjacent normal tissue. The source is a male donor with papillary thyroid cancer or a benign thyroid nodule (not recorded which). Some clones in this sample may be carry-over from other donors' samples. The DNA sequence is as follows: TGCGCCAGCAGCTTGGTATCTGCGTCCTGGGATCTGTTTTTT. It translates to CASSLVSASWDLFF.